These T cell receptor beta chains were read from a single sample in a study of spatial heterogeneity in lung cancer. From the 5' RACE reads, TCRdb called clonotypes with MiXCR, one entry per CDR3 protein. Among 43,000 or so distinct CDR3 sequences listed, approximately 6.8% were seen once. Sequencing was performed on PBMCs, taken at surgery. The receptors come from a female donor with early-stage non-small cell lung cancer. Both conserved end residues are part of each CDR3. A D gene is named only where the DNA matches it firmly. Expanded clones get a size class; other rows say once, few or many, or leave the size out.

j_call,clone_size,v_call,d_call,cdr3_length,cdr3_aa,cdr3_nt
TRBJ2-1,few,TRBV6-2/TRBV6-3,TRBD2,14,CASRIAGEYNEQFF,TGTGCCAGCAGAATAGCGGGGGAGTACAATGAGCAGTTCTTC
TRBJ2-3,many,TRBV20-1,TRBD2,14,CSARDAGETDTQYF,TGCAGTGCTAGGGATGCGGGGGAGACAGATACGCAGTATTTT
TRBJ2-3,-,TRBV6-6,TRBD2,14,CASRSGGTTDTQYF,TGTGCCAGCAGAAGCGGGGGGACCACAGATACGCAGTATTTT
TRBJ2-7,many,TRBV28,TRBD1,14,CASTFGDRVDEQYF,TGTGCCAGCACTTTCGGAGACAGGGTTGACGAGCAGTACTTC
TRBJ1-2,-,TRBV24-1,-,11,CATGQNYGYTF,TGTGCCACTGGACAGAACTATGGCTACACCTTC
TRBJ1-1,many,TRBV7-9,-,14,CASSLMTGNTEAFF,TGTGCCAGCAGCTTGATGACAGGGAACACTGAAGCTTTCTTT
TRBJ2-7,many,TRBV7-2,-,15,CASSPRDVLSYEQYF,TGTGCCAGCAGCCCCCGGGACGTACTATCCTACGAGCAGTACTTC
TRBJ1-2,few,TRBV6-6,-,12,CASRNGQNGYTF,TGTGCCAGCAGAAACGGACAGAATGGCTACACCTTC
TRBJ1-1,few,TRBV20-1,-,11,CSARQWDEAFF,TGCAGTGCTAGACAGTGGGATGAAGCTTTCTTT
TRBJ2-4,-,TRBV19,-,14,CASSIPGFKNIQYF,TGTGCCAGTAGTATACCCGGCTTCAAAAACATTCAGTACTTC
TRBJ1-2,many,TRBV5-4,-,15,CASSQGQLLRPGYTF,TGTGCCAGCAGCCAAGGACAGCTTCTACGGCCAGGCTACACCTTC
TRBJ2-2,many,TRBV6-2/TRBV6-3,-,16,CASTPGPQGLAGELFF,TGTGCCAGCACCCCGGGCCCTCAGGGACTGGCCGGGGAGCTGTTTTTT
TRBJ2-1,few,TRBV7-2,-,15,CASSSDVGAYNEQFF,TGTGCCAGCAGCTCGGACGTCGGGGCTTACAATGAGCAGTTCTTC
TRBJ1-1,many,TRBV7-9,-,12,CASSLVGPEAFF,TGTGCCAGCAGCTTAGTAGGTCCTGAAGCTTTCTTT
TRBJ2-5,many,TRBV28,-,14,CASRPGTAQETQYF,TGTGCCAGCAGGCCCGGGACGGCACAAGAGACCCAGTACTTC
TRBJ2-1,few,TRBV20-1,TRBD2,13,CSAPTSGAGGQFF,TGCAGTGCCCCGACTAGCGGGGCGGGAGGGCAGTTCTTC
TRBJ2-5,many,TRBV12-3/TRBV12-4,-,14,CASSLSISQETQYF,TGTGCCAGCAGTTTAAGTATATCCCAAGAGACCCAGTACTTC
TRBJ1-6,-,TRBV6-5,-,16,CASTKDGSSYNSPLHF,TGTGCCAGCACCAAGGACGGGAGCTCCTATAATTCACCCCTCCACTTT
TRBJ2-5,many,TRBV19,-,13,CASSWDFQETQYF,TGTGCCAGCTCTTGGGACTTCCAAGAGACCCAGTACTTC
TRBJ1-1,many,TRBV5-1,-,15,CASSLGQMVETEAFF,TGCGCCAGCAGCTTGGGACAGATGGTAGAAACTGAAGCTTTCTTT
TRBJ1-1,medium-sized,TRBV6-5,-,13,CASSSKSGLEAFF,TGTGCCAGCAGTTCCAAATCAGGGCTGGAAGCTTTCTTT
TRBJ1-1,many,TRBV30,-,12,CAWSVRRAEAFF,TGTGCCTGGAGTGTCCGCAGGGCAGAAGCTTTCTTT
TRBJ2-1,-,TRBV7-3,-,16,CASSFGGGRNPPEQFF,TGTGCCAGCAGCTTTGGTGGCGGGCGTAACCCTCCCGAGCAGTTCTTC
TRBJ2-6,many,TRBV6-5,-,14,CASSMESGANVLTF,TGTGCCAGCAGTATGGAGTCTGGGGCCAACGTCCTGACTTTC
TRBJ1-5,many,TRBV18,TRBD1,15,CASSPETGADQPQHF,TGTGCCAGCTCACCCGAGACAGGGGCCGATCAGCCCCAGCATTTT
TRBJ2-1,-,TRBV2,-,13,CASSPGAYNEQFF,TGTGCCAGCAGTCCAGGGGCCTACAATGAGCAGTTCTTC
TRBJ2-3,-,TRBV7-3,-,15,CASSRTGGRTDTQYF,TGTGCCAGCAGCCGAACCGGGGGGCGAACAGATACGCAGTATTTT
TRBJ1-1,many,TRBV6-5,TRBD1,15,CASSPGQVGITEAFF,TGTGCCAGCAGTCCTGGACAGGTGGGGATCACTGAAGCTTTCTTT
TRBJ2-1,many,TRBV5-1,-,13,CASSSSSYNEQFF,TGCGCCAGCAGCTCTAGCTCCTACAATGAGCAGTTCTTC
TRBJ1-6,many,TRBV4-1,-,16,CASSPVPIELNSPLHF,TGCGCCAGCAGCCCAGTACCCATAGAACTTAATTCACCCCTCCACTTT
TRBJ1-1,few,TRBV25-1,-,14,CASSDGRGDTEAFF,TGTGCCAGCAGTGATGGACGAGGGGACACTGAAGCTTTCTTT
TRBJ2-5,many,TRBV18,-,15,CASSPQRGATETQYF,TGTGCCAGCTCACCACAACGGGGGGCTACAGAGACCCAGTACTTC
TRBJ1-1,many,TRBV18,TRBD1,21,CASSPKKTLRDRGLLNTEAFF,TGTGCCAGCTCACCAAAAAAGACCCTCCGGGACAGGGGTTTGTTGAACACTGAAGCTTTCTTT
TRBJ2-7,-,TRBV28,TRBD1,12,CASSLGQGAKYF,TGTGCCAGCAGTTTGGGACAGGGGGCGAAGTACTTC